This T cell receptor (beta chain) originates from a study of regulatory T cells in long-lasting Graves disease. Across the study: To qualify as persistent, Graves' disease required over 5 years of antithyroid drugs with positive TSH receptor antibodies.

Through Arm-PCR of CDR3 regions and iRepertoire HTBI primers, TCR beta libraries were built. MiXCR was run by TCRdb on the multiplex PCR reads, yielding one entry per CDR3 protein. The table records over 300,000 distinct CDR3 sequences, 15% to 20% of them present only once. Time point indicated: persistent/refractory GD, antithyroid drugs over 5 years with positive TRAb. RNA from PBMCs was the source of the TCR library. One endocrinology department in Xi'an, China, was where patients came from. A peripheral blood sample, roughly 8.8 milliliters in volume, was drawn into EDTA tubes. Germline assignment: CDR1 MDHEN and CDR2 SYDVKM. The V end was cut by 7 bases, the J end by 2 bases, with 14 bases between. This CDR3 spans 14 amino acids. Whole-study results and caveats: In persistent patients, shared public clonotypes (2,741) outnumbered those in new patients (approximately 940).

This clonotype appeared many times. What it recognizes is unknown. The input for sequencing was peripheral blood mononuclear cells (PBMCs), taken when the disease was refractory, from a patient treated with antithyroid drugs. The sequence came from a female donor with Graves disease. V is TRBV28 and J is TRBJ1-2; possible D gene TRBD1, 5 bases. CDR3 nucleotides: TGTGCCAGCACCCCGGAGGGGCAGAACTATGGCTACACCTTC. This gives the protein CASTPEGQNYGYTF.